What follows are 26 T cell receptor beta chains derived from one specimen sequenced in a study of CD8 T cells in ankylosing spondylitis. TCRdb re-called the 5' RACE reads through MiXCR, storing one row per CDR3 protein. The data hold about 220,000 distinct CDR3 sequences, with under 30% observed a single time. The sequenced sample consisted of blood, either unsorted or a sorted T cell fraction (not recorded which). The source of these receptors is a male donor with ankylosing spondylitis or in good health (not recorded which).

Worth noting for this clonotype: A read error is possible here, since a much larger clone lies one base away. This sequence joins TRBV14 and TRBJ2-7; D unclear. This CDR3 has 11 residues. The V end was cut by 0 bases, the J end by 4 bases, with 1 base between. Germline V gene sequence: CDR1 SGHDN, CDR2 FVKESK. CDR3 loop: CASSQEYEQYF. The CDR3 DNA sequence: TGTGCCAGCAGCCAAGAATACGAGCAGTACTTC.

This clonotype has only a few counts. The CDR3 nucleotides are TGCAGTGCTAGAGACAGGGGGATTCATCAGCCCCAGCATTTT. Its protein product is CSARDRGIHQPQHF. The chain couples TRBV20-1 to TRBJ1-5; 7 bases map to TRBD1. V shed 0 bases and J 5 bases; nucleotides not matched to a gene: 4. Looked up from germline, CDR1 is DFQATT and CDR2 is SNEGSKA (reference sequence). The CDR3 totals 14 residues.

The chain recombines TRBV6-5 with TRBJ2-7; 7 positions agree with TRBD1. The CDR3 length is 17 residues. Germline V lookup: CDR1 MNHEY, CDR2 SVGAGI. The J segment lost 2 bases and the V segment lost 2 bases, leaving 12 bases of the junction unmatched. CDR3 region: CASSYPKKGQTAYEQYF. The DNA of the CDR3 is TGTGCCAGCAGTTACCCGAAAAAGGGACAGACGGCCTACGAGCAGTACTTC.

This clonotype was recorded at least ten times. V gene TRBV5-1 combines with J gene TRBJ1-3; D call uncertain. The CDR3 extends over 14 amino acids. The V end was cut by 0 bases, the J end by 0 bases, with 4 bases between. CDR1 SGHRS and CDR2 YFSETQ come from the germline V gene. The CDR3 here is CASSLDSSGNTIYF. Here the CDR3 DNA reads TGCGCCAGCAGCTTGGACAGCTCTGGAAACACCATATATTTT.

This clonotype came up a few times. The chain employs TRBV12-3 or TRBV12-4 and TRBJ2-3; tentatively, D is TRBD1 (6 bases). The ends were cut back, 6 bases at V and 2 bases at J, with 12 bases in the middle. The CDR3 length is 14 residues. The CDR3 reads CASRGAGATDTQYF. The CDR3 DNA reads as TGTGCCAGCAGGGGGGCAGGAGCCACAGATACGCAGTATTTT.

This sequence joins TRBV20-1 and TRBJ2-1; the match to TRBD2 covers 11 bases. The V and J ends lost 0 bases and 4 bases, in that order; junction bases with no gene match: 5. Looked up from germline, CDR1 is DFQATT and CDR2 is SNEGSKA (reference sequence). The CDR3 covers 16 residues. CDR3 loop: CSARDRLAGGYNEQFF. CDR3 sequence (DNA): TGCAGTGCTAGAGATCGGCTAGCGGGAGGATACAATGAGCAGTTCTTC.

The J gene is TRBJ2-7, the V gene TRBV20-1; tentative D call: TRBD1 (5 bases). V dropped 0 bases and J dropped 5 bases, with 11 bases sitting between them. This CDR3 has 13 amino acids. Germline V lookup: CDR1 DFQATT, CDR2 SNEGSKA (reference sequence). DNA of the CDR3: TGCAGTGCTAGAGAGCAGGGTAAGAACGAGCAGTACTTC. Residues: CSAREQGKNEQYF.

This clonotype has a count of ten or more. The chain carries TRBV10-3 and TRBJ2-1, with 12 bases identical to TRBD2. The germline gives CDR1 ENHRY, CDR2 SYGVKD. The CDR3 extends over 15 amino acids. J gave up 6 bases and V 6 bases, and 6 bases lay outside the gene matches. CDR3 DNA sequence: TGTGCCATCAGAAAACTAGCGGGAGGCCCCAATGAGCAGTTCTTC. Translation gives CAIRKLAGGPNEQFF.

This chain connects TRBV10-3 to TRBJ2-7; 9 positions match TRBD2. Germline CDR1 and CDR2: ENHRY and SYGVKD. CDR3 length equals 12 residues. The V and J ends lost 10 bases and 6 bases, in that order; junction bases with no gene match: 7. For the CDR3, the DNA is TGTGCCAGCGGAGCGGGAGGCGGCGAGCAGTACTTC. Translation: CASGAGGGEQYF.

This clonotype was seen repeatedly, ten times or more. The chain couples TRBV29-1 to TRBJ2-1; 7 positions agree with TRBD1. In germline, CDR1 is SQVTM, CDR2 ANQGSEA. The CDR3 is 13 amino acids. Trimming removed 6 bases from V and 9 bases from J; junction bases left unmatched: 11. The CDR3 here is CSVRQTQGTEQFF. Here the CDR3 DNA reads TGCAGCGTACGCCAAACACAGGGGACTGAGCAGTTCTTC.

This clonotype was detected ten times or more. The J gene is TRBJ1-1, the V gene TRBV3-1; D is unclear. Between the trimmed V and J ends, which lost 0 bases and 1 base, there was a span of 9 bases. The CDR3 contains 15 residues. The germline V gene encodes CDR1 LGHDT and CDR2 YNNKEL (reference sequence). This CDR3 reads CASSQDGRPNTEAFF. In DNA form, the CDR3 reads TGTGCCAGCAGCCAAGATGGGCGGCCGAACACTGAAGCTTTCTTT.

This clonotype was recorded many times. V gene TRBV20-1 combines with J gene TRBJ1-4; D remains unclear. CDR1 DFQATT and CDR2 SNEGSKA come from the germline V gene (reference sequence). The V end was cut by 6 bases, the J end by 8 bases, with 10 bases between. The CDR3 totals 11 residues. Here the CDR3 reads CSARLDEKLFF. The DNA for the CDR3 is TGCAGTGCCAGATTAGACGAAAAACTGTTTTTT.

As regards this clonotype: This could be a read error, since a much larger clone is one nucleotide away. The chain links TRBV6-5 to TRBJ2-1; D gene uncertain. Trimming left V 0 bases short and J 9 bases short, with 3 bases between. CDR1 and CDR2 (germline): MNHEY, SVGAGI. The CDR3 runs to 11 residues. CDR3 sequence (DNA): TGTGCCAGCAGTTACTCGAGTGAGCAGTTCTTC. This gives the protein CASSYSSEQFF.

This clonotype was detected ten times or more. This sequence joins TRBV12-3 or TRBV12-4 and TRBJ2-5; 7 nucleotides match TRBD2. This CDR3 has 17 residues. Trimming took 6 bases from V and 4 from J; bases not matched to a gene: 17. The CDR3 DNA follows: TGTGCCAGCAGCAACCCTGGGGGGGTCAACGCGGGAGAGACCCAGTACTTC. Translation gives CASSNPGGVNAGETQYF.

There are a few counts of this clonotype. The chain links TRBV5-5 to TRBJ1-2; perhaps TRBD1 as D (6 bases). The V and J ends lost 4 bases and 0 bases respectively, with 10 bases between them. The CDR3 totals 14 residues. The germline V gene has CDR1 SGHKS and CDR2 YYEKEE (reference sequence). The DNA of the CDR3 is TGTGCCAGCAGCATGGGGGCAGCTAACTATGGCTACACCTTC. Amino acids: CASSMGAANYGYTF.

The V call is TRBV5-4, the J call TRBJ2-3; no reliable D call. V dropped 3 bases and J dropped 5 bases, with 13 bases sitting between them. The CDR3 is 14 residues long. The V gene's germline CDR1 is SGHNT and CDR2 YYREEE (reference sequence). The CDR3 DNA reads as TGTGCCAGCAGCTCGGAAGTTTTGATAGATACGCAGTATTTT. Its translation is CASSSEVLIDTQYF. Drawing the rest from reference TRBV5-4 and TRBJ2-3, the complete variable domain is ETGVTQSPTHLIKTRGQQVTLRCSSQSGHNTVSWYQQALGQGPQFIFQYYREEENGRGNFPPRFSGLQFPNYSSELNVNALELDDSALYLCASSSEVLIDTQYFGPGTRLTVL.

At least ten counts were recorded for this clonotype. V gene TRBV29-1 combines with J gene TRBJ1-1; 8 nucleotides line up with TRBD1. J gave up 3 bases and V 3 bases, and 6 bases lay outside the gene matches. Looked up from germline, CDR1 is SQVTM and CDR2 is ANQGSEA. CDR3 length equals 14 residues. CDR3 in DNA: TGCAGCGTTGATCCCCAGGGGGCGGACACTGAAGCTTTCTTT. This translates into CSVDPQGADTEAFF.

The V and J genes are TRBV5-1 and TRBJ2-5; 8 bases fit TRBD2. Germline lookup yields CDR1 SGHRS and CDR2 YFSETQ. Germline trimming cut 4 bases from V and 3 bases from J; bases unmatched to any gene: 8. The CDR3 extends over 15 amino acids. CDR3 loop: CASSPTSGSKETQYF. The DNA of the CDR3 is TGCGCCAGCAGCCCTACGAGCGGGAGCAAAGAGACCCAGTACTTC.

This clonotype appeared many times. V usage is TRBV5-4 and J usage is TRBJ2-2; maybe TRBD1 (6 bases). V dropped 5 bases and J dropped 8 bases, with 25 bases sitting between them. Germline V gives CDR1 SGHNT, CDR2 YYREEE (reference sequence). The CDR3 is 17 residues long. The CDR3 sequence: CASRKSGTPRGTGELFF. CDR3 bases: TGTGCCAGCAGAAAGTCCGGGACCCCAAGGGGGACGGGGGAGCTGTTTTTT.

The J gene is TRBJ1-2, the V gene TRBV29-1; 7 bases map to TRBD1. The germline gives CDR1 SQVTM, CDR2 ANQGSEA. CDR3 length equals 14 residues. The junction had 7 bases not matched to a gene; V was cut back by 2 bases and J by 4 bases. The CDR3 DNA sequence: TGCAGCGTTGAACAGCACAGGGGAATCTATGGCTACACCTTC. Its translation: CSVEQHRGIYGYTF.

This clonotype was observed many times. In nucleotides, the CDR3 is TGCGCCAGCAGCTTGGGACAGGTAGACTACAATGAGCAGTTCTTC. Translated, it gives CASSLGQVDYNEQFF. The rearrangement uses TRBV5-1 and TRBJ2-1; TRBD1 is a possible D gene (6 bases). V was trimmed by 0 bases and J by 3 bases, leaving 10 bases between them. The CDR3 runs 15 residues. Germline V gene sequence: CDR1 SGHRS, CDR2 YFSETQ. Supplemented by reference TRBV5-1 and TRBJ2-1, the full variable domain reads KAGVTQTPRYLIKTRGQQVTLSCSPISGHRSVSWYQQTPGQGLQFLFEYFSETQRNKGNFPGRFSGRQFSNSRSEMNVSTLELGDSALYLCASSLGQVDYNEQFFGPGTRLTVL.

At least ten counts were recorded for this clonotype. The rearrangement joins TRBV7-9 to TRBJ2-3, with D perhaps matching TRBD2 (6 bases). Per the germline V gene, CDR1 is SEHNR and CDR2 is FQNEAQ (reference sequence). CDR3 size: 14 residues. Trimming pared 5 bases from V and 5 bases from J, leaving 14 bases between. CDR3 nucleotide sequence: TGTGCCAGCAGCAATAACCGGGAGTTAGATACGCAGTATTTT. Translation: CASSNNRELDTQYF.

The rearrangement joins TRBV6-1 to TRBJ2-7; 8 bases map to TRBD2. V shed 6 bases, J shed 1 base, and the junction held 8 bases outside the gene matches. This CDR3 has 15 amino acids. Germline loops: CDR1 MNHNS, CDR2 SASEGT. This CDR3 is CASSTSGLSSYEQYF. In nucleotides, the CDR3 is TGTGCCAGCAGCACTAGCGGCTTGAGTTCCTACGAGCAGTACTTC.

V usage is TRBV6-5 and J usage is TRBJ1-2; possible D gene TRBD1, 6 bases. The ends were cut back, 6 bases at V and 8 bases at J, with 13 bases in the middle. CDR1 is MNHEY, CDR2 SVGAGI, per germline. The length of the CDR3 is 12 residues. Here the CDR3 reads CASSKGQSGYTF. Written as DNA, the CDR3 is TGTGCCAGCAGCAAAGGACAGTCGGGCTACACCTTC.

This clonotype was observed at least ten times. For the CDR3, the DNA is TGTGCCAGCAGCGAACCTGGGGCCAACGTCCTGACTTTC. Its protein product is CASSEPGANVLTF. The chain recombines TRBV7-2 with TRBJ2-6; unclear D gene. V lost 5 bases, J lost 2 bases, and 4 bases lay in between. Germline V gives CDR1 SGHTA, CDR2 FQGNSA. The CDR3 has 13 amino acids.

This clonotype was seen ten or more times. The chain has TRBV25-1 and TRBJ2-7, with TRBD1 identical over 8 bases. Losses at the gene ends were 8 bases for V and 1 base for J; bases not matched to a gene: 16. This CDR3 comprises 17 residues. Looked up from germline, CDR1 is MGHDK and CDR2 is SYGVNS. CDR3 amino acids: CASSPQGVAGWSYEQYF. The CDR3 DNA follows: TGTGCCAGCTCCCCACAGGGGGTAGCAGGGTGGTCCTACGAGCAGTACTTC.